This T cell receptor (beta chain) was sequenced for a study of blood T cell repertoires in COVID-19. Study information: Sources were T cells, B-cell-depleted T cells, or PBMCs; the material itself was cDNA or gDNA.

Sequencing used immunoSEQ multiplex PCR; TCRdb keeps in-frame clones, though not all of them. The table has hundreds of thousands of clones, 89% seen once. Germline CDR1 is SGHDT and CDR2 is YYEEEE. Trimming left V 4 bases short and J 0 bases short, with 14 bases between. This CDR3 has 16 amino acids. Sequencing used peripheral blood. The chain combines TRBV5-6 with TRBJ1-3; D possibly corresponds to TRBD1 (5 bases). This clonotype was sampled from a man aged 55-75 years who had recovered from COVID-19. CDR3 residues: CASSLLRQLSGNTIYF. Here the CDR3 DNA reads TGTGCCAGCAGCCTCCTAAGACAGCTCTCTGGAAACACCATATATTTT.